The sequence of this TCR beta chain was determined in a study of blood T cell repertoires in COVID-19. Original analysis: Amplification of reference gene primers was used by the study to estimate nucleated cell counts. Profiling relied on immunoSEQ multiplex PCR, and the TCRdb table lists in-frame clones only, not all of them. The V and J calls and clone size were taken over from that table, and D and trimming were inferred from the DNA. The top ten hold approximately 8.1% of the sample, which has approximately 63,000 clones, 91% seen once. There are 12 residues in the CDR3. Per the germline V gene, CDR1 is LNHDA and CDR2 is SQIVND (reference sequence). V was cut by 5 bases and J by 3 bases, with 7 bases left in between.

The chain has TRBV19 and TRBJ1-1; D gene unclear. The origin of this receptor is a human donor in a cohort sampled during active COVID-19. The sample consisted of peripheral blood. Written as DNA, the CDR3 is TGTGCCAGTAGTCGAGGCGACACTGAAGCTTTCTTT. This translates into CASSRGDTEAFF. Together with reference TRBV19 and TRBJ1-1, the CDR3 gives the full variable domain: DGGITQSPKYLFRKEGQNVTLSCEQNLNHDAMYWYRQDPGQGLRLIYYSQIVNDFQKGDIAEGYSVSREKKESFPLTVTSAQKNPTAFYLCASSRGDTEAFFGQGTRLTVV.